The TCR beta chain described here comes from a study of T cells in Graves' hyperthyroidism and ophthalmopathy. Study results and limitations: Within blood appeared most thyroid clonotypes that had expanded above 0.001.

RNA transcripts gave rise to amplified TCR beta CDR3 regions. With the HTBI primer set, the TCR CDR3 went through a first round of RT-PCR. TCRdb passed the multiplex PCR reads through MiXCR, listing each CDR3 protein once. The table lists 560,000 or so distinct CDR3 sequences, 46% of them singletons. The germline CDR1 and CDR2 sequences are SQVTM and ANQGSEA. The CDR3 totals 11 residues. Diagnoses used clinical symptoms, serum thyroxine and TRAb, thyroid ultrasound and orbital computed tomography. As to this clonotype: Its cognate antigen is unknown.

The gene calls are TRBV29-1 and TRBJ1-2; no clear D. What was sequenced was peripheral blood or thyroid tissue (not recorded which). The TCR comes from a woman younger than 35 with Graves' hyperthyroidism. Here the CDR3 reads CTMRSNYGYTF. CDR3 DNA sequence: TGCACCATGAGGAGTAACTATGGCTACACCTTC.